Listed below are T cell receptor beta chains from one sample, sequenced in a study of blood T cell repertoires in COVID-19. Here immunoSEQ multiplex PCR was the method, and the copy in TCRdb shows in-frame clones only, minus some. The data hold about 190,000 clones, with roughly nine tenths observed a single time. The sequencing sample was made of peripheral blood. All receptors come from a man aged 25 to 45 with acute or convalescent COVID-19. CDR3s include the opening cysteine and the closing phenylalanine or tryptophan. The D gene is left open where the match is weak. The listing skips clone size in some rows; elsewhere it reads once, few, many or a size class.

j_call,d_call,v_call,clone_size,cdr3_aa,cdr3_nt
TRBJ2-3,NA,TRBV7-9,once,CASSLYYSGTDTQYF,TGTGCCAGCAGCTTATACTATAGTGGCACAGATACGCAGTATTTT
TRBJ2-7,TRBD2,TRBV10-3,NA,CAISAAGGLEQYF,TGTGCCATCAGTGCAGCGGGAGGGCTTGAGCAGTACTTC
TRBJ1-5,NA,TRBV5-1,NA,CASSLGSQAEDSNQPQHF,TGCGCCAGCAGCTTGGGGTCCCAAGCAGAGGATAGCAATCAGCCCCAGCATTTT
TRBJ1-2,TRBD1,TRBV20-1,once,CSASLGQTIWTNYGYTF,TGCAGTGCTAGTCTGGGACAGACAATATGGACTAACTATGGCTACACCTTC
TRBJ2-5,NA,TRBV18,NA,CASSPRGGETQYF,TGTGCCAGCTCACCGAGGGGGGGAGAGACCCAGTACTTC
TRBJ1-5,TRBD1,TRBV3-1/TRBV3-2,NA,CASSLLRGDREWVGSNQPQHF,TGTGCCAGCAGCCTCCTCAGGGGGGACAGGGAATGGGTAGGTAGCAATCAGCCCCAGCATTTT
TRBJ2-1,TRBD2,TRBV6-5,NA,CASSYGRGSNEQFF,TGTGCCAGCAGTTACGGGCGGGGGTCCAATGAGCAGTTCTTC
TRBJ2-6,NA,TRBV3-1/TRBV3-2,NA,CASSRGHRASGANVLTF,TGTGCCAGCAGCCGAGGTCACAGGGCGTCTGGGGCCAACGTCCTGACTTTC
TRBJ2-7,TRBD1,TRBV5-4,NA,CASSPQGVEQYF,TGTGCCAGCAGCCCACAGGGGGTAGAGCAGTACTTC
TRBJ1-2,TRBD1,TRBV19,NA,CASSPDRVYGYTF,TGTGCCAGTAGCCCGGACAGGGTCTATGGCTACACCTTC
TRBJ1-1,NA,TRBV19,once,CASGWGRSEAFF,TGTGCCAGTGGGTGGGGGAGGTCTGAAGCTTTCTTT
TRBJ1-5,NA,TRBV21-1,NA,CASSKEVKGGQPQHF,TGTGCCAGCAGCAAAGAAGTCAAGGGAGGGCAGCCCCAGCATTTT
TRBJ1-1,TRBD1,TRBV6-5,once,CASNRQGVSEAFF,TGTGCCAGCAATAGACAGGGGGTTTCGGAAGCTTTCTTT
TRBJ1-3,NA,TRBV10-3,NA,CAIKGLGSGNTIYF,TGTGCCATCAAGGGGCTTGGGTCCGGAAACACCATATATTTT
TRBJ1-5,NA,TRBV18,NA,CASSPGQRSNQPQHF,TGTGCCAGCTCACCAGGACAGCGCTCCAATCAGCCCCAGCATTTT
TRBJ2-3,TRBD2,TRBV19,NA,CASSIPQRGSTDTQYF,TGTGCCAGTAGTATCCCACAGCGGGGCAGCACAGATACGCAGTATTTT
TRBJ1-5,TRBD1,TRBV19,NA,CASSPSGQGGGQPQHF,TGTGCCAGTAGTCCCTCGGGACAGGGAGGGGGCCAGCCCCAGCATTTT
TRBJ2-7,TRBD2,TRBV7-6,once,CASSLTRGLAGGRGYEQYF,TGTGCCAGCAGCTTAACGAGGGGACTAGCGGGAGGTAGGGGTTACGAGCAGTACTTC
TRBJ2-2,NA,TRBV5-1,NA,CASSLGGPASNTGELFF,TGCGCCAGCAGCTTGGGAGGTCCAGCCTCAAACACCGGGGAGCTGTTTTTT
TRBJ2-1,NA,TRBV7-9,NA,CASKALAGYNEQFF,TGTGCCAGCAAGGCACTAGCAGGGTACAATGAGCAGTTCTTC
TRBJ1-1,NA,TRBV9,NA,CASTLLGQMNTEAFF,TGTGCCAGCACTCTACTAGGACAGATGAACACTGAAGCTTTCTTT
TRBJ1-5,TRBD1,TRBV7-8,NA,CASSEGDREGQPQHF,TGTGCCAGCAGCGAGGGGGACAGGGAGGGTCAGCCCCAGCATTTT
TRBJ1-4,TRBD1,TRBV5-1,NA,CASSLGQGYELFF,TGCGCCAGCAGCTTGGGACAGGGTTACGAACTGTTTTTT
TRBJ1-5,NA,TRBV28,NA,CASSLETGGSNQPQHF,TGTGCCAGCAGTTTAGAGACGGGGGGAAGCAATCAGCCCCAGCATTTT
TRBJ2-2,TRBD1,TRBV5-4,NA,CASSYGTGWGGTGELFF,TGTGCCAGCAGCTACGGGACAGGCTGGGGAGGCACCGGGGAGCTGTTTTTT
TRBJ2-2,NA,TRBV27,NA,CASRFNSGELFF,TGTGCCAGCAGATTTAATTCCGGGGAGCTGTTTTTT
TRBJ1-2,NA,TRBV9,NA,CASSVPGMRYTF,TGTGCCAGCAGCGTCCCAGGGATGCGCTACACCTTC
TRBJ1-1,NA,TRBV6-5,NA,CASRKGPGDPAEAFF,TGTGCCAGCAGAAAAGGGCCAGGGGACCCAGCTGAAGCTTTCTTT
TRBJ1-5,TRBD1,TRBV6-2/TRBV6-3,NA,CASSYPSGQGRNQPQHF,TGTGCCAGCAGTTACCCCTCCGGACAGGGGCGAAATCAGCCCCAGCATTTT
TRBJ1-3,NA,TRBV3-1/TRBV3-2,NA,CASSPFSHISGNTIYF,TGTGCCAGCAGCCCTTTTTCACACATCTCTGGAAACACCATATATTTT
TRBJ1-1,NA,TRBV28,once,CASNVNRNTEAFF,TGTGCCAGCAACGTCAATAGGAACACTGAAGCTTTCTTT
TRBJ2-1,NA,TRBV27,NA,CATVFRTGFYNEQFF,TGTGCCACCGTATTCAGGACTGGATTCTACAATGAGCAGTTCTTC
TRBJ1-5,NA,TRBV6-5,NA,CASRITGLGQPQHF,TGTGCCAGCAGAATTACAGGGCTGGGGCAGCCCCAGCATTTT
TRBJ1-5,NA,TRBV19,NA,CASLGPQGNSNQPQHF,TGTGCCAGCCTTGGCCCCCAGGGGAATAGCAATCAGCCCCAGCATTTT
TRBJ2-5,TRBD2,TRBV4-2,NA,CASSRLAGGPWETQYF,TGTGCCAGCAGCCGACTAGCGGGGGGGCCATGGGAGACCCAGTACTTC
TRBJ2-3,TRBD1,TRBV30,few,CAWSVGQGGQYF,TGTGCCTGGAGCGTTGGACAGGGTGGGCAGTATTTT
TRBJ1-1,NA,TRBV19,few,CASTDRLNTEAFF,TGTGCCAGTACCGACAGGTTGAACACTGAAGCTTTCTTT
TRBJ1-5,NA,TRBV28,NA,CASSFPRGSSPGRQPQHF,TGTGCCAGCAGTTTCCCGCGGGGCAGCTCCCCGGGGCGGCAGCCCCAGCATTTT
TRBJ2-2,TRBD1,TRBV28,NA,CATGDRAGELFF,TGTGCCACCGGGGACAGGGCCGGGGAGCTGTTTTTT
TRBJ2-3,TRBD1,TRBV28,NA,CASSWTTGGSFADTQYF,TGTGCCAGCAGTTGGACGACAGGGGGAAGCTTTGCAGATACGCAGTATTTT
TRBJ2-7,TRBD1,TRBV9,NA,CASSPDRVGTEQYF,TGTGCCAGCAGCCCGGACAGGGTTGGAACCGAGCAGTACTTC